The TCR beta chain under discussion was sequenced for a study of identical twins. Study-wide results and limits: There was an excess of low generation probability in the out-of-frame alpha sequences that twins shared.

The CDR3 has 13 amino acids. With 8 bases clipped from V and 5 bases from J, the junction kept 2 bases outside the gene matches. Germline CDR1 is SSHAT and CDR2 is FNYEAQ (reference sequence). TCRdb used MiXCR to reprocess the 5' RACE reads, holding one entry per CDR3 protein. The sample has more than 400,000 distinct CDR3 sequences, about 16% seen once. Note on this clonotype: Antigen unknown.

These same records also appear under a second study, on yellow fever vaccine responses in identical twins.

Source material: CD4+ T cells sorted from blood. The chain recombines TRBV7-7 with TRBJ2-1, with 11 bases lining up with TRBD1. The clonotype comes from a woman in her late teens or twenties in good health. CDR3 residues: CASGTGGNNEQFF. For the CDR3, the DNA is TGTGCCAGCGGGACAGGGGGGAACAATGAGCAGTTCTTC. The whole variable domain, remainder taken from reference TRBV7-7 and TRBJ2-1, is GAGVSQSPRYKVTKRGQDVTLRCDPISSHATLYWYQQALGQGPEFLTYFNYEAQPDKSGLPSDRFSAERPEGSISTLTIQRTEQRDSAMYRCASGTGGNNEQFFGPGTRLTVL.